This T cell receptor beta chain emerged from a study of T cell changes during pregnancy in multiple sclerosis. Profiling relied on immunoSEQ multiplex PCR, and the TCRdb table lists in-frame clones only, not all of them. The data contain some 53,000 clones, roughly 92% of them singletons. This CDR3 has 15 residues. The ends lost 1 base at V and 7 bases at J; junction bases unmatched: 3. Germline lookup yields CDR1 SEHNR and CDR2 FQNEAQ (reference sequence). This clone was seen more than once but under ten times. V usage is TRBV7-9 and J usage is TRBJ1-6, with 8 bases fitting TRBD1. This sequence originates from a female donor with multiple sclerosis, enrolled in a pregnancy study. Sequencing was performed on CD4+ T cells from peripheral blood mononuclear cells, taken in the third trimester of pregnancy. The CDR3 sequence: CASSLVQGANSPLHF. As DNA, the CDR3 is TGTGCCAGCAGCTTAGTGCAGGGGGCCAATTCACCCCTCCACTTT.